This T cell receptor (beta chain) originates from a study of CD8+CD57+ T cells in acquired aplastic anemia. About the research overall: An average of 3.2 ug of DNA was obtained from sorted CD4+ and CD8+ cells.

Study results and limitations: Patients were compared with controls for CD8+ Simpson's diversity, and no significant difference emerged.

For sequencing, patients were chosen who had shown expansion of CD8+CD57+ cells by flow cytometry. The V and J ends lost 4 bases and 1 base respectively, with 14 bases between them. The germline CDR1 and CDR2 sequences are SGHRS and YFSETQ. This CDR3 comprises 16 residues. TCR beta VDJ and CDR3 profiling used genomic DNA as template. One entry per CDR3 protein, called by TCRdb with MiXCR from the reads. Of 130,000 or so distinct CDR3 sequences listed, 40% were seen once; the top ten hold about 2.7%. As concerns this clonotype: Its antigen is unidentified. This clone may be a read error of a much larger clone one base away.

This chain joins TRBV5-1 and TRBJ2-2; D is unresolved. This sequence originates from a human donor with aplastic anemia. Material: sorted CD4+, CD8+, or CD8+CD57+ T cells (not recorded which) from PBMCs. In DNA form, the CDR3 reads TGCGCCAGCAGCCCATCGGACGGAAAGAACACCGGGGAGCTGTTTTTT. Translation gives CASSPSDGKNTGELFF.